This T cell receptor beta chain was profiled in a study of CD8 T cells in Susac syndrome. From germline, CDR1 is DFQATT and CDR2 SNEGSKA (reference sequence). This CDR3 is 14 amino acids long. Trimming pared 5 bases from V and 2 bases from J, leaving 13 bases between. Sequencing of TCR beta drew on CD8+ and CD4+ T cells from blood. The TEMRA cells underwent FACS enrichment, while the CD8+ and CD4+ T cells underwent negative isolation. RNA in amounts of about 0.5 to 1 ug was reverse transcribed with random hexamers. Each CDR3 protein gets one entry after TCRdb re-called the immunoSEQ multiplex PCR reads with MiXCR. The sample records about 120,000 distinct CDR3 sequences, roughly 91% being singletons.

The TCR comes from a human donor in good health. Sequences were obtained from CD4+ T cells from PBMCs. This rearrangement joins TRBV20-1 to TRBJ2-4; the D call may be TRBD1 or TRBD2 (6 bases each). CDR3 sequence (DNA): TGCAGTGCTTGGGGGGCGCTCACCAAAAACATTCAGTACTTC. Protein: CSAWGALTKNIQYF.